A single TCR beta chain is shown here with its context. Antigen specificity is unknown. The data were obtained in a study of blood T cells in healthy people across ages. Study-wide points: The long-lived group displayed more naive CD4+ cells, plus higher diversity, than the aged donors did.

Total RNA, at least 6 micrograms per sample, came from PBMCs. A J-beta primer mix and a sample-barcoded 5' primer were used in a second PCR of roughly 7 to 12 cycles. TCRdb fed the 5' RACE reads into MiXCR, producing one record per CDR3 protein. This sample has 800,000 to 1,000,000 distinct CDR3 sequences, with around 46% found just once. This CDR3 comprises 15 residues. The ends were cut back, 5 bases at V and 0 bases at J, with 10 bases in the middle. Sequenced material: blood. V and J are TRBV12-3 or TRBV12-4 and TRBJ1-4; D gene unclear. The receptor was derived from a man aged 30 to 39 in good health. CDR3 nucleotides: TGTGCCAGCAGTCTCCGGAGCACAACTAATGAAAAACTGTTTTTT. The encoded protein is CASSLRSTTNEKLFF.